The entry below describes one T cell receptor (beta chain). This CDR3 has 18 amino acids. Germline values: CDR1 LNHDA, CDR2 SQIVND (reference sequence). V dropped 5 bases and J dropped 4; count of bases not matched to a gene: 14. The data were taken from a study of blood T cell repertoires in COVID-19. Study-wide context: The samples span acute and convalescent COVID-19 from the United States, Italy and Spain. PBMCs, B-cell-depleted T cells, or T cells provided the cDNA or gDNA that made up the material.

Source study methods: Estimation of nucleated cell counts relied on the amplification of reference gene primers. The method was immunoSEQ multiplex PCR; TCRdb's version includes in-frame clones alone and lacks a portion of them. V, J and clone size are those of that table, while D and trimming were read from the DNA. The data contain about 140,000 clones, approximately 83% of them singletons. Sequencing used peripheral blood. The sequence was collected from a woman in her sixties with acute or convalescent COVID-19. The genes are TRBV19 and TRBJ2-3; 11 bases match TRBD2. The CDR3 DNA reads TGTGCCAGTAGTTTCCGTCGACTAGCGGGAAGTTCGGCAGATACGCAGTATTTT. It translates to CASSFRRLAGSSADTQYF.